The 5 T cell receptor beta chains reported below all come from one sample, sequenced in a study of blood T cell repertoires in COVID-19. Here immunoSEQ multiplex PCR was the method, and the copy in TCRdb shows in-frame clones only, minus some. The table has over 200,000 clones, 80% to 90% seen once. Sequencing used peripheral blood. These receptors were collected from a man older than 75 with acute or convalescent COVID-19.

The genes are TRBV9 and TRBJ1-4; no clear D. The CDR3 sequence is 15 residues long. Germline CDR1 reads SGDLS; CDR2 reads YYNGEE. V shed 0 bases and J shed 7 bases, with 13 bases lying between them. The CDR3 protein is CASSVGPGRSEKLFF. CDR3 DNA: TGTGCCAGCAGCGTAGGTCCGGGGAGGAGTGAAAAACTGTTTTTT.

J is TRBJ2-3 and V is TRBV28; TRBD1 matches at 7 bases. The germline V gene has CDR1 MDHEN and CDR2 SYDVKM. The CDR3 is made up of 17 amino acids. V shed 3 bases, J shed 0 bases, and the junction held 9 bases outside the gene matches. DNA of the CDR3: TGTGCCAGCAGTTTTTTGTGGACAGGAGAAAGCACAGATACGCAGTATTTT. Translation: CASSFLWTGESTDTQYF.

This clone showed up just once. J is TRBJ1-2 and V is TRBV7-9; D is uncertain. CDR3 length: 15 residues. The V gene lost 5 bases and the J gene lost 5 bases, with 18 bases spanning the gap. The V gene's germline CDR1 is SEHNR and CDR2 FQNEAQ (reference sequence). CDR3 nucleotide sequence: TGTGCCAGCAGCCCCCCTTCGGTGCGGGTGTATGGCTACACCTTC. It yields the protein CASSPPSVRVYGYTF.

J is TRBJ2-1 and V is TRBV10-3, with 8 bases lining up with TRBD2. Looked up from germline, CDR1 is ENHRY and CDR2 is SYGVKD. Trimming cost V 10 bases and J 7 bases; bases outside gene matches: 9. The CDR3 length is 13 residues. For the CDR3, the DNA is TGTGCCACCCGACCCGGGACTAGGAATGAGCAGTTCTTC. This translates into CATRPGTRNEQFF.

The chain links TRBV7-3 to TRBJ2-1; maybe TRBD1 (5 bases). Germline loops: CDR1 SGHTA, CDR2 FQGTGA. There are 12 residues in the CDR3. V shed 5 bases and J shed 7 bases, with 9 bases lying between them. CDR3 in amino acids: CASSRQGNEQFF. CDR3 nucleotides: TGTGCCAGCAGCCGCCAGGGAAATGAGCAGTTCTTC.